What follows are 10 T cell receptor beta chains derived from one specimen sequenced in a study of T cells after yellow fever vaccination. One entry per CDR3 protein, called by TCRdb with MiXCR from the 5' RACE reads. The sample has about 50,000 distinct CDR3 sequences, 4.5% to 6% seen once. This specimen was PBMCs, either bulk or a sorted T-cell subset (CD4+, CD8+, memory, or dextramer-sorted; not recorded which), taken on the day of the yellow fever booster vaccination. Receptor source: a man aged 18 to 29 who received the YFV17D yellow fever vaccine.

Only a few counts were recorded for this clonotype. V usage is TRBV20-1 and J usage is TRBJ2-3; either TRBD1 or TRBD2 may supply D (6 bases each). Per germline, CDR1 DFQATT and CDR2 SNEGSKA (reference sequence). Trimming cost V 3 bases and J 0 bases, with 13 bases left between them. CDR3 length equals 15 residues. The CDR3 loop is CSARTRGVSTDTQYF. The CDR3 DNA reads TGCAGTGCTAGGACAAGGGGGGTCAGCACAGATACGCAGTATTTT.

This clonotype was recorded a few times. The V call is TRBV11-2, the J call TRBJ2-2; TRBD1 matches at 7 bases. The junction had 9 bases not matched to a gene; V was cut back by 0 bases and J by 5 bases. The CDR3 is made up of 17 amino acids. CDR1 SGHAT and CDR2 FQNNGV come from the germline V gene. The CDR3 coding sequence is TGTGCCAGCAGCTTAGATTCATCGAGGGGGCGAACCGGGGAGCTGTTTTTT. Protein: CASSLDSSRGRTGELFF.

This chain links TRBV5-1 with TRBJ2-3; 9 bases fit TRBD1. The CDR3 is 18 residues long. J was trimmed by 4 bases and V by 3 bases; bases with no gene match: 15. Per germline, CDR1 SGHRS and CDR2 YFSETQ. CDR3 nucleotide sequence: TGCGCCAGCAGCTCGACCTCTCCGGGACAGGGCCTATCAGATACGCAGTATTTT. Amino acids: CASSSTSPGQGLSDTQYF. The whole variable domain, remainder taken from reference TRBV5-1 and TRBJ2-3, is KAGVTQTPRYLIKTRGQQVTLSCSPISGHRSVSWYQQTPGQGLQFLFEYFSETQRNKGNFPGRFSGRQFSNSRSEMNVSTLELGDSALYLCASSSTSPGQGLSDTQYFGPGTRLTVL.

This clonotype showed up many times. This sequence joins TRBV20-1 and TRBJ1-2; D is uncertain. Trimming took off 0 bases at V and 0 bases at J, with 8 bases between the two ends. This CDR3 has 14 residues. Germline assignment: CDR1 DFQATT and CDR2 SNEGSKA (reference sequence). For the CDR3, the DNA is TGCAGTGCTAGAGATTGGGCAGCTAACTATGGCTACACCTTC. This encodes CSARDWAANYGYTF.

This clonotype has only a few counts. The genes are TRBV7-9 and TRBJ1-5; 11 bases are a match to TRBD1. After removal of 6 bases from V and 1 base from J, the junction contained 17 bases not matched to a gene. The germline V gene encodes CDR1 SEHNR and CDR2 FQNEAQ (reference sequence). The CDR3 runs 20 residues. CDR3 in DNA: TGTGCCAGCAGTTTATCTCCGCGGACAGGGGGCTTGGGAAGCAATCAGCCCCAGCATTTT. It specifies CASSLSPRTGGLGSNQPQHF. Together with reference TRBV7-9 and TRBJ1-5, the CDR3 gives the full variable domain: DTGVSQNPRHKITKRGQNVTFRCDPISEHNRLYWYRQTLGQGPEFLTYFQNEAQLEKSRLLSDRFSAERPKGSFSTLEIQRTEQGDSAMYLCASSLSPRTGGLGSNQPQHFGDGTRLSIL.

This clonotype came up a few times. The genes are TRBV14 and TRBJ1-1; D gene ambiguous. Germline V lookup: CDR1 SGHDN, CDR2 FVKESK. V was pared by 5 bases and J by 5 bases, with 12 bases between. The CDR3 extends over 13 amino acids. The CDR3 here is CASSVDRRTEAFF. Written as DNA, the CDR3 is TGTGCCAGCAGCGTAGACCGGAGAACTGAAGCTTTCTTT. Variable domain in full (rest from reference TRBV14 and TRBJ1-1): EAGVTQFPSHSVIEKGQTVTLRCDPISGHDNLYWYRRVMGKEIKFLLHFVKESKQDESGMPNNRFLAERTGGTYSTLKVQPAELEDSGVYFCASSVDRRTEAFFGQGTRLTVV.

This clonotype was seen many times. The chain combines TRBV7-2 with TRBJ2-6; no definite D call. Germline-derived CDR1 and CDR2 are SGHTA and FQGNSA. Trimming pared 3 bases from V and 2 bases from J, leaving 8 bases between. The CDR3 contains 15 residues. The CDR3 DNA reads as TGTGCCAGCAGCTTTGACCTCCCTGGGGCCAACGTCCTGACTTTC. Protein: CASSFDLPGANVLTF. Full variable domain (outside the CDR3, taken from reference TRBV7-2 and TRBJ2-6): GAGVSQSPSNKVTEKGKDVELRCDPISGHTALYWYRQSLGQGLEFLIYFQGNSAPDKSGLPSDRFSAERTGGSVSTLTIQRTQQEDSAVYLCASSFDLPGANVLTFGAGSRLTVL.

This clonotype was counted ten times or more. The chain recombines TRBV7-9 with TRBJ2-7; 8 bases are a match to TRBD1. V was clipped by 2 bases and J by 6 bases; unmatched bases: 0. The CDR3 sequence is 12 residues long. Germline CDR1 and CDR2: SEHNR and FQNEAQ (reference sequence). The CDR3 nucleotides are TGTGCCAGCAGCTTACAGGGGGCCGAGCAGTACGTC. Its translation: CASSLQGAEQYV.

The table lists this clonotype with many counts. The chain combines TRBV4-1 with TRBJ1-3; 7 bases are a match to TRBD1. The CDR3 extends over 20 amino acids. V trimming: 2 bases; J trimming: 0 bases; junction bases outside the gene matches: 16. CDR1 and CDR2 (germline): MGHRA, YSYEKL. The CDR3 DNA sequence: TGCGCCAGCAGCCAACCGAGCCTTCGGGACAGACGAAACTCTGGAAACACCATATATTTT. This gives the protein CASSQPSLRDRRNSGNTIYF.

This clonotype was picked up many times. The rearrangement uses TRBV28 and TRBJ1-6, with a possible D match to TRBD1 (6 bases). The V end lost 3 bases, the J end lost 8 bases, and 14 bases lay between the germline ends. Per the germline V gene, CDR1 is MDHEN and CDR2 is SYDVKM. The CDR3 consists of 15 residues. The CDR3 DNA is TGTGCCAGCAGTTTGGAGACAGGTCATCATTCACCCCTCCACTTT. This gives the protein CASSLETGHHSPLHF. The full variable domain, rest sourced from reference TRBV28 and TRBJ1-6, is DVKVTQSSRYLVKRTGEKVFLECVQDMDHENMFWYRQDPGLGLRLIYFSYDVKMKEKGDIPEGYSVSREKKERFSLILESASTNQTSMYLCASSLETGHHSPLHFGNGTRLTVT.